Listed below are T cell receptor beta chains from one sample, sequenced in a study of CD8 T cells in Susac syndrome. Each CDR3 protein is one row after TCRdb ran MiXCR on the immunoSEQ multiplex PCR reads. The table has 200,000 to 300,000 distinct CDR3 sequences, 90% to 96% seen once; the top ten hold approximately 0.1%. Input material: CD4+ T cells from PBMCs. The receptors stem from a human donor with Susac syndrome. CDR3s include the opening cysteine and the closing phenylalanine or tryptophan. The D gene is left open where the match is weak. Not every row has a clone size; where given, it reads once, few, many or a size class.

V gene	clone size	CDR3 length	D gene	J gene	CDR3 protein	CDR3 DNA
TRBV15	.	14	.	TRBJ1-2	CATSSTVGLWGYTF	TGTGCCACCAGCAGTACCGTGGGTTTGTGGGGCTACACCTTC
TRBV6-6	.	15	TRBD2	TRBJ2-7	CASGAVSGRYYEQYF	TGTGCCAGCGGTGCGGTTAGCGGGAGGTACTACGAGCAGTACTTC
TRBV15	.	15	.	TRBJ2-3	CATSRGRGRTDTQYF	TGTGCCACCAGCAGAGGGAGGGGCAGGACAGATACGCAGTATTTT
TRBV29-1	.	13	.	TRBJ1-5	CSVKGTEDQPQHF	TGCAGCGTAAAGGGGACTGAGGATCAGCCCCAGCATTTT
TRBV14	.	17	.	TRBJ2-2	CASSQGPRTANTGELFF	TGTGCCAGCAGCCAAGGTCCGCGGACAGCGAACACCGGGGAGCTGTTTTTT
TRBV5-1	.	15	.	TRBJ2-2	CASSRFRVNTGELFF	TGCGCCAGCAGCCGATTTCGGGTTAACACCGGGGAGCTGTTTTTT
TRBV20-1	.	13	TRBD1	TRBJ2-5	CSAAGTVQETQYF	TGCAGTGCCGCCGGGACAGTTCAAGAGACCCAGTACTTC
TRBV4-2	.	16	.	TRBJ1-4	CASSQGESTNPEKLFF	TGTGCCAGCAGCCAAGGCGAGTCTACAAATCCTGAAAAACTGTTTTTT
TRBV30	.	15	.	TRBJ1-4	CAWSVRRGDGEKLFF	TGTGCCTGGAGTGTACGAAGGGGTGACGGTGAAAAACTGTTTTTT
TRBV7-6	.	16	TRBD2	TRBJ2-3	CASSLGLSGTPDTQYF	TGTGCCAGCAGCTTAGGGCTTAGCGGGACCCCAGATACGCAGTATTTT
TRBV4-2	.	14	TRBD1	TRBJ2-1	CASSQEDWTGEQFF	TGTGCCAGCAGCCAAGAGGACTGGACAGGCGAGCAGTTCTTC
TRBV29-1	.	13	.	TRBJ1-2	CSVEAGIYYGYTF	TGCAGCGTTGAAGCAGGGATTTACTATGGCTACACCTTC
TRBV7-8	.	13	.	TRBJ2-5	CASSLTNQETQYF	TGTGCCAGCAGCTTAACGAACCAAGAGACCCAGTACTTC
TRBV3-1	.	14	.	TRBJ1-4	CASSQDSHNEKLFF	TGTGCCAGCAGCCAAGATTCCCATAATGAAAAACTGTTTTTT
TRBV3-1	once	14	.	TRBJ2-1	CASSPSSRRNEQFF	TGTGCCAGCAGCCCCTCGTCCCGGAGGAATGAGCAGTTCTTC
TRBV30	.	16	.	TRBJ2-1	CAWSVTWAGGNNEQFF	TGTGCCTGGAGTGTGACCTGGGCAGGGGGGAACAATGAGCAGTTCTTC
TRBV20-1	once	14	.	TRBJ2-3	CSAIDGGGTDTQYF	TGCAGTGCTATCGACGGGGGAGGCACAGATACGCAGTATTTT
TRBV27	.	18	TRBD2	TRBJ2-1	CASRQGQGRGLAVNEQFF	TGTGCCAGCAGACAAGGACAGGGGCGGGGACTAGCGGTCAATGAGCAGTTCTTC
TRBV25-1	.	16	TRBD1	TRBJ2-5	CASSDRTGVSRETQYF	TGTGCCAGCAGTGATAGAACAGGGGTTTCTCGGGAGACCCAGTACTTC
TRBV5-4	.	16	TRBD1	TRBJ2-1	CASSLTDRGYYNEQFF	TGTGCCAGCAGCTTGACGGACAGGGGTTACTACAATGAGCAGTTCTTC
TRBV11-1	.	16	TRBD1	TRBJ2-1	CASRLTRDRGGNEQFF	TGTGCCAGCAGACTGACCCGGGACAGGGGAGGTAATGAGCAGTTCTTC
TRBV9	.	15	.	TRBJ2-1	CASSVEPKTYNEQFF	TGTGCCAGCAGCGTAGAGCCGAAAACCTACAATGAGCAGTTCTTC
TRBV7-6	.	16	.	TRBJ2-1	CASSLDSRGAYNEQFF	TGTGCCAGCAGCTTAGATTCGCGGGGCGCCTACAATGAGCAGTTCTTC
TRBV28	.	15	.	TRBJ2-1	CASSSARRTYNEQFF	TGTGCCAGCAGTTCGGCCAGGCGAACCTACAATGAGCAGTTCTTC
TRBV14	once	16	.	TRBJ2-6	CASSPWVTPGANVLTF	TGTGCCAGCAGCCCCTGGGTGACCCCTGGGGCCAACGTCCTGACTTTC
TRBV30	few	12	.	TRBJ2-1	CAWSVGGVEQFF	TGTGCCTGGAGTGTCGGGGGTGTTGAGCAGTTCTTC
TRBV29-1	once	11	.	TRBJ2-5	CSVQAPETQYF	TGCAGCGTTCAAGCCCCAGAGACCCAGTACTTC
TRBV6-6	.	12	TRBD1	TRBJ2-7	CASSPSGGGQYF	TGTGCCAGCAGTCCGTCAGGGGGCGGGCAGTACTTC
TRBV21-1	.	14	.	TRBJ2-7	CARWGREGSYEQYF	TGTGCCAGATGGGGGCGGGAGGGTTCCTACGAGCAGTACTTC